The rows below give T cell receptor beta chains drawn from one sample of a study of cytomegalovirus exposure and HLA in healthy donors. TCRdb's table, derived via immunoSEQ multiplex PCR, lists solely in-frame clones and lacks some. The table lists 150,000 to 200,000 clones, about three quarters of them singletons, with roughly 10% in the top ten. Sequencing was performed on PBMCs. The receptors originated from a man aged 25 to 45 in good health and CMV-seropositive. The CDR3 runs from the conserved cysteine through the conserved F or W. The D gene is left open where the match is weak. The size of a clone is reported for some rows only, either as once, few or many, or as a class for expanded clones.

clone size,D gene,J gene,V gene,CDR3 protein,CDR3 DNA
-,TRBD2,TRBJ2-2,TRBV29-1,CSVVRLAENTGELFF,TGCAGCGTTGTTAGACTAGCCGAGAACACCGGGGAGCTGTTTTTT
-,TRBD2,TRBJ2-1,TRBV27,CASSSRLAGENEQFF,TGTGCCAGCAGTTCCCGATTAGCGGGAGAAAATGAGCAGTTCTTC
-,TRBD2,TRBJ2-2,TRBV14,CASSQDLAGVKTGELFF,TGTGCCAGCAGCCAAGATCTAGCGGGAGTGAAAACCGGGGAGCTGTTTTTT
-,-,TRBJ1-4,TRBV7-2,CASNRGGTNEKLFF,TGTGCCAGCAACCGGGGTGGGACTAATGAAAAACTGTTTTTT
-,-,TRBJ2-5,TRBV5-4,CASSFPESETQYF,TGTGCCAGCAGCTTCCCGGAGTCTGAGACCCAGTACTTC
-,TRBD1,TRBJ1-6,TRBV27,CASTPGGPYNSPLHF,TGTGCCAGCACCCCAGGGGGTCCCTATAATTCACCCCTCCACTTT
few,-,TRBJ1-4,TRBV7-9,CASSPRTGFGEEKLFF,TGTGCCAGCAGCCCACGGACTGGGTTCGGAGAAGAAAAACTGTTTTTT
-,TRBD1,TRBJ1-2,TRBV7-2,CASSSHGQGIANYGYTF,TGTGCCAGCAGCTCCCACGGACAGGGAATCGCTAACTATGGCTACACCTTC
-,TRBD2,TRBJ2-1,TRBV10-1,CASSPGTSGGNEQFF,TGCGCCAGCAGCCCCGGGACTAGCGGGGGGAATGAGCAGTTCTTC
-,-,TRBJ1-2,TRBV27,CASSFRQAHGYTF,TGTGCCAGCAGTTTTAGGCAGGCACATGGCTACACCTTC
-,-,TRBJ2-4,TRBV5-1,CASSDLTDSKNIQYF,TGCGCCAGCAGCGACCTGACAGACTCCAAAAACATTCAGTACTTC
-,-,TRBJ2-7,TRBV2,CASRGGQILYEQYF,TGTGCCAGCAGGGGCGGGCAGATACTCTACGAGCAGTACTTC
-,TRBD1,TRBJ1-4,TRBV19,CVSSPRGAGEKLFF,TGTGTCAGTAGTCCCAGGGGGGCAGGTGAAAAACTGTTTTTT
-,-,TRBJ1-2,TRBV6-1,CASILGGTTNYGYTF,TGTGCCAGCATCCTAGGAGGGACGACTAACTATGGCTACACCTTC
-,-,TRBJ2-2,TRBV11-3,CASSRDTGELFF,TGTGCCAGCAGTCGGGATACCGGGGAGCTGTTTTTT
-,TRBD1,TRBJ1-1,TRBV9,CASSAGGGGVNTEAFF,TGTGCCAGCAGCGCGGGAGGGGGCGGTGTGAACACTGAAGCTTTCTTT
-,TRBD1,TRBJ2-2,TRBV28,CASSLGQGNTGELFF,TGTGCCAGCAGTTTAGGACAGGGGAACACCGGGGAGCTGTTTTTT
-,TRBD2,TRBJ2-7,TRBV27,CASSPQAGGFSYEQYF,TGTGCCAGCAGTCCCCAAGCGGGAGGCTTCTCCTACGAGCAGTACTTC
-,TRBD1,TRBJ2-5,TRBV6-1,CASRTTGGETQYF,TGTGCCAGCAGGACAACAGGGGGTGAGACCCAGTACTTC
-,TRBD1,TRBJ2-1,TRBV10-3,CAISESWDRAYNEQFF,TGTGCCATCAGTGAGTCCTGGGACAGGGCTTACAATGAGCAGTTCTTC
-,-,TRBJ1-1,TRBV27,CASSTGGDTEAFF,TGTGCCAGCTCAACGGGAGGGGACACTGAAGCTTTCTTT
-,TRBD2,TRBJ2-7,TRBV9,CASSPRATSGYEQYF,TGTGCCAGCAGTCCCAGGGCGACTAGCGGGTACGAGCAGTACTTC
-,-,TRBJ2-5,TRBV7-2,CASSSPTRETQYF,TGTGCCAGCAGCTCTCCGACGCGGGAGACCCAGTACTTC
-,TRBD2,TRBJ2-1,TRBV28,CASTSQVTGGLREQFF,TGTGCCAGCACTTCCCAGGTGACGGGAGGTTTGCGTGAGCAGTTCTTC
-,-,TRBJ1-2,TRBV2,CASQSTYGYTF,TGTGCCAGCCAGTCAACCTATGGCTACACCTTC
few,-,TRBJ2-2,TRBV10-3,CAISRFTGELFF,TGTGCCATCAGCCGGTTCACCGGGGAGCTGTTTTTT
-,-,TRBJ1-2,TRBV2,CASGAAAYGYTF,TGTGCCAGCGGGGCAGCAGCATATGGCTACACCTTC
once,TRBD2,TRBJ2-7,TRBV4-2,CASSQETSGSFGGGKQYF,TGTGCCAGCAGCCAAGAAACTAGCGGCTCCTTTGGAGGGGGAAAGCAGTACTTC
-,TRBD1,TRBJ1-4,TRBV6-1,CASSEMEGTGDEKLFF,TGTGCCAGCAGTGAAATGGAGGGGACAGGGGATGAAAAACTGTTTTTT
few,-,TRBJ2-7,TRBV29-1,CSVLQGGSSYEQYF,TGCAGCGTTTTACAGGGGGGGAGCTCCTACGAGCAGTACTTC
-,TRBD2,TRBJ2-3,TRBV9,CASSVRTSLSTDTQYF,TGTGCCAGCAGCGTCAGGACTAGCCTAAGCACAGATACGCAGTATTTT
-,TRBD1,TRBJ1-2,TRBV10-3,CAISLGQGTLSNYGYTF,TGTGCCATCAGCCTAGGACAGGGAACACTATCTAACTATGGCTACACCTTC
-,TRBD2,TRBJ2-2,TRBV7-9,CAIFSGTTGELFF,TGTGCCATCTTTAGCGGGACCACCGGGGAGCTGTTTTTT
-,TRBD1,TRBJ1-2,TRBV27,CASSVGQGYGYTF,TGTGCCAGCAGTGTGGGACAGGGCTATGGCTACACCTTC
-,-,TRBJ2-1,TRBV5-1,CASSFRSSDLGGLNEQFF,TGCGCCAGCAGCTTCAGGTCGAGCGATCTCGGGGGACTCAATGAGCAGTTCTTC
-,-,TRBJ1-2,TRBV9,CASSGGGDYGYTF,TGTGCCAGCAGCGGCGGGGGGGACTATGGCTACACCTTC
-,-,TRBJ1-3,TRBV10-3,CAISELERFSGNTIYF,TGTGCCATCAGTGAGTTAGAGCGATTCTCTGGAAACACCATATATTTT
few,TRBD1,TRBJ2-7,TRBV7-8,CASSPRVLGQGSYYEQYF,TGTGCCAGCAGCCCTAGGGTCTTGGGACAGGGGTCATACTACGAGCAGTACTTC
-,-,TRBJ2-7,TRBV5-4,CASSPMAVGSEQYF,TGTGCCAGCAGCCCGATGGCAGTGGGCTCCGAGCAGTACTTC
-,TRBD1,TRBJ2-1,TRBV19,CASRLEGAPTIDEQFF,TGTGCCAGTAGATTAGAGGGGGCCCCAACAATAGATGAGCAGTTCTTC
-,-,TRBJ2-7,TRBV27,CASSSSTYEQYF,TGTGCCAGCAGCTCTAGTACCTACGAGCAGTACTTC
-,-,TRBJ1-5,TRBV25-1,CARRCEDKRLGNQPQHF,TGTGCCAGGAGATGTGAGGACAAGAGGTTGGGCAATCAGCCCCAGCATTTT
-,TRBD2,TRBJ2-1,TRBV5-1,CASSLGWSGVNEQFF,TGCGCCAGCAGCTTGGGTTGGAGCGGGGTTAATGAGCAGTTCTTC
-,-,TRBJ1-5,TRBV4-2,CASSLQTAQPQHF,TGTGCCAGCAGCCTTCAGACAGCCCAGCCCCAGCATTTT
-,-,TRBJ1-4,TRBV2,CASSEGWQGEEKLFF,TGTGCCAGCAGTGAAGGCTGGCAGGGTGAGGAAAAACTGTTTTTT
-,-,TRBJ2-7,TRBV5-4,CASSQTGPREQYF,TGTGCCAGCAGCCAAACGGGTCCCCGCGAGCAGTACTTC
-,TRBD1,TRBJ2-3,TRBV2,CASSAGQGNTDTQYF,TGTGCCAGCAGTGCGGGACAGGGAAATACAGATACGCAGTATTTT
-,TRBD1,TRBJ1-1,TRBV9,CASSLRQGEGEAFF,TGTGCCAGCAGCCTTAGACAGGGGGAAGGTGAAGCTTTCTTT
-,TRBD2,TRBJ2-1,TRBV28,CASSGTTEQFF,TGTGCCAGCAGTGGGACTACTGAGCAGTTCTTC
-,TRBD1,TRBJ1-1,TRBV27,CASSLRGRHTEAFF,TGTGCCAGCAGTCTCAGGGGGCGTCACACTGAAGCTTTCTTT
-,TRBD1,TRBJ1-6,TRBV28,CASSLRDRDNSPLHF,TGTGCCAGCTCACTCCGGGACAGGGATAATTCACCCCTCCACTTT
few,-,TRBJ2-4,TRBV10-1,CASSESLAPGVQYF,TGCGCCAGCAGTGAGTCGCTTGCGCCCGGGGTTCAGTACTTC
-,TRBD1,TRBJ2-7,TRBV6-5,CASSYGSDRSYEQYF,TGTGCCAGCAGTTACGGGTCGGACAGGTCCTACGAGCAGTACTTC
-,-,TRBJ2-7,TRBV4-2,CASSQLSVQEQYF,TGTGCCAGCAGCCAACTGAGTGTTCAAGAGCAGTACTTC
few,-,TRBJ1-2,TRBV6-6,CASSYSDWSNYGYTF,TGTGCCAGCAGTTACTCGGACTGGTCTAACTATGGCTACACCTTC
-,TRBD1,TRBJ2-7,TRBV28,CASSRGDRVEQYF,TGTGCCAGCAGCCGAGGGGACAGGGTCGAGCAGTACTTC
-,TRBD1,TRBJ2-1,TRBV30,CAWNRGLKQTYNEQFF,TGTGCCTGGAACAGGGGTCTAAAACAAACTTACAATGAGCAGTTCTTC
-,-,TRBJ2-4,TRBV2,CASKQETLAKNIQYF,TGTGCCAGCAAACAGGAGACCCTAGCCAAAAACATTCAGTACTTC
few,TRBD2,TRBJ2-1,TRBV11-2,CASRTSGMYEQFF,TGTGCCAGCCGGACTAGCGGGATGTATGAGCAGTTCTTC
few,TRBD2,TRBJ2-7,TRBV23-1,CAFLAGELGEQYF,TGCGCCTTCCTAGCGGGAGAGTTGGGCGAGCAGTACTTC